The 27 T cell receptor beta chains presented below share a single source sample, sequenced in a study of T cell clonotyping in hematopoietic cell transplantation. The data were produced by immunoSEQ multiplex PCR, yet TCRdb's version contains in-frame clones alone and is incomplete. The data show 5,500 to 7,000 clones, around four fifths seen once. Sequences were derived from peripheral blood mononuclear cells, sampled 180 days after allogeneic stem cell transplant. All receptors derive from a male patient in his 70s who had an allogeneic stem cell transplant from an unrelated donor, so T cells may come from the graft donor. Some clones in this sample may be carry-over from other donors' samples.

V gene TRBV7-3 combines with J gene TRBJ2-5; perhaps TRBD2 as D (6 bases). V was trimmed by 5 bases and J by 6 bases, leaving 13 bases between them. CDR3 length: 13 amino acids. From germline, CDR1 is SGHTA and CDR2 FQGTGA. CDR3 sequence reads: CASSPSGGKTQYF. The CDR3 region has the DNA TGTGCCAGCAGCCCCTCAGGAGGGAAGACCCAGTACTTC. The full variable domain, completed using reference TRBV7-3 and TRBJ2-5, is GAGVSQTPSNKVTEKGKYVELRCDPISGHTALYWYRQSLGQGPEFLIYFQGTGAADDSGLPNDRFFAVRPEGSVSTLKIQRTERGDSAVYLCASSPSGGKTQYFGPGTRLLVL.

This clone was detected once. The chain joins TRBV2 to TRBJ2-7; no clear D. The germline V gene has CDR1 SNHLY and CDR2 FYNNEI. The germline V and J ends were trimmed by 2 bases and 2 bases, with 10 bases remaining between them. This CDR3 is 14 amino acids long. The CDR3 is CASSERLSTYEQYF. The DNA of the CDR3 is TGTGCCAGCAGTGAACGACTCTCCACCTACGAGCAGTACTTC.

This clone was observed a single time. The CDR3 DNA sequence: TGTGCCAGCACTTGGGGGCGGTTAGGCCAGTACTTC. It specifies CASTWGRLGQYF. This chain links TRBV28 with TRBJ2-5; a weak D match, TRBD1 (6 bases). Germline CDR1 and CDR2: MDHEN and SYDVKM. This CDR3 region has 12 residues. The V gene lost 7 bases and the J gene lost 10 bases, with 16 bases spanning the gap.

The gene calls are TRBV7-2 and TRBJ2-7; 9 bases are a match to TRBD1. V trimming: 5 bases; J trimming: 4 bases; junction bases outside the gene matches: 12. The CDR3 is made up of 16 amino acids. Germline values: CDR1 SGHTA, CDR2 FQGNSA. Here the CDR3 reads CASSPQGTGSPYEQYF. CDR3 nucleotides: TGTGCCAGCAGCCCTCAGGGGACAGGGTCCCCGTACGAGCAGTACTTC.

The gene calls are TRBV5-8 and TRBJ1-5; unclear D gene. The CDR3 loop spans 15 amino acids. The germline V gene encodes CDR1 SGHTS and CDR2 YDEGEE. V gave up 2 bases and J gave up 4 bases, with 13 bases separating them. CDR3 sequence (DNA): TGTGCCAGCAGCTTTCGGTCACAGACTAATCAGCCCCAGCATTTT. Protein product: CASSFRSQTNQPQHF.

V and J are TRBV28 and TRBJ1-5; no reliable D call. Germline V gives CDR1 MDHEN, CDR2 SYDVKM. This CDR3 has 14 residues. Trimming removed 1 base at V and 3 bases at J, with 7 bases between. CDR3 region: CASSLSGPNQPQHF. The CDR3 region has the DNA TGTGCCAGCAGTTTATCAGGACCCAATCAGCCCCAGCATTTT.

This chain joins TRBV7-2 and TRBJ2-5, with 8 bases lining up with TRBD2. J lost 2 bases, V lost 5 bases, and 7 bases had no gene match. There are 15 residues in the CDR3. Germline CDR1 is SGHTA and CDR2 is FQGNSA. The CDR3 loop reads CASSRVAGGQETQYF. The CDR3 nucleotides are TGTGCCAGCAGCCGTGTCGCGGGGGGACAAGAGACCCAGTACTTC.

This clone qualifies as medium-sized. V is TRBV27 and J is TRBJ1-5; weak D call: TRBD1 (5 bases). The V gene's germline CDR1 is MNHEY and CDR2 SMNVEV (reference sequence). This CDR3 is 14 amino acids long. V was cut by 8 bases and J by 4 bases, with 15 bases left in between. The CDR3 loop reads CASATRDPNQPQHF. The CDR3, as DNA: TGTGCCAGCGCCACAAGGGACCCTAATCAGCCCCAGCATTTT.

This sequence joins TRBV2 and TRBJ2-7; TRBD1 or TRBD2 may be the D gene (5 bases each). Between the trimmed V and J ends, which lost 6 bases and 6 bases, there was a span of 12 bases. The germline CDR1 and CDR2 sequences are SNHLY and FYNNEI. This CDR3 is 12 amino acids long. Here the CDR3 DNA reads TGTGCCAGCAGAGAGGGGCAGGCCGAGCAGTACTTC. Residues: CASREGQAEQYF.

In this sample, this clone turned up a few times. CDR3 sequence reads: CIPGPGGYTF. In nucleotides, the CDR3 is TGCATTCCCGGACCCGGCGGCTACACCTTC. The chain carries TRBV20-1 and TRBJ1-2; D gene unclear. CDR3 length: 10 amino acids. Germline V gene lookup returns CDR1 DFQATT and CDR2 SNEGSKA (reference sequence).

This clone was detected only once. The V gene is TRBV2, the J gene TRBJ2-1; 7 bases are a match to TRBD2. Looked up from germline, CDR1 is SNHLY and CDR2 is FYNNEI. V trimming: 4 bases; J trimming: 10 bases; junction bases outside the gene matches: 1. CDR3 length equals 11 residues. CDR3 residues: CASSGEGEQFF. The CDR3 bases are TGTGCCAGCAGTGGGGAGGGGGAGCAGTTCTTC.

This clone was found a few times. The chain couples TRBV10-2 to TRBJ2-7; D is ambiguous. The ends were cut back, 3 bases at V and 3 bases at J, with 3 bases in the middle. The CDR3 totals 11 residues. Germline-derived CDR1 and CDR2 are WSHSY and SAAADI. The CDR3 nucleotides read TGCGCCAGCAGTGAAGGCTACGAGCAGTACTTC. It translates to CASSEGYEQYF.

This rearrangement joins TRBV6-5 to TRBJ1-5; 7 nucleotides agree with TRBD1. The V segment lost 5 bases and the J segment 7 bases; nucleotides outside the gene matches: 5. This CDR3 has 13 residues. Germline CDR1 reads MNHEY; CDR2 reads SVGAGI. The CDR3 DNA reads TGTGCCAGCAGTAACAGGGGTAGCCAGCCCCAGCATTTT. Amino acids: CASSNRGSQPQHF.

The chain employs TRBV6-4 and TRBJ1-5, with 8 nucleotides matching TRBD1. V shed 6 bases and J 0 bases; nucleotides not matched to a gene: 4. The CDR3 is made up of 15 amino acids. Germline CDR1 is MRHNA and CDR2 is SNTAGT. The CDR3 here is CASSADRGSNQPQHF. The CDR3 region has the DNA TGTGCCAGCAGCGCCGACAGGGGTAGCAATCAGCCCCAGCATTTT.

The genes are TRBV14 and TRBJ2-7; D remains ambiguous. V lost 4 bases and J lost 6, with 13 bases in between. CDR1 is SGHDN, CDR2 FVKESK, per germline. The CDR3 contains 13 residues. CDR3 DNA sequence: TGTGCCAGCAGCCCCGCCATCAACGGCGAGCAGTACTTC. It yields the protein CASSPAINGEQYF.

The sample holds one count of this clone. The J gene is TRBJ1-1, the V gene TRBV7-2, with D perhaps matching TRBD1 (5 bases). CDR3 length: 12 residues. Trimming left V 6 bases short and J 9 bases short, with 14 bases between. Germline CDR1 SGHTA, CDR2 FQGNSA. The CDR3 loop is CASRNRQGKAFF. The CDR3 DNA reads as TGTGCCAGCAGGAACCGTCAGGGCAAAGCTTTCTTT.

The rearrangement joins TRBV15 to TRBJ2-3, with 8 bases that match TRBD1. The CDR3 extends over 16 amino acids. Germline V CDR1 and CDR2: LNHNV, YYDKDF (reference sequence). V lost 1 base to trimming and J lost 1 base; unmatched junction nucleotides: 4. CDR3 bases: TGTGCCACCAGCAGAGCGTCGACAGGGGGCACAGATACGCAGTATTTT. It encodes CATSRASTGGTDTQYF.

V usage is TRBV27 and J usage is TRBJ1-5; a possible D gene is TRBD1 (5 bases). The germline V gene has CDR1 MNHEY and CDR2 SMNVEV (reference sequence). This CDR3 comprises 14 residues. V lost 2 bases and J 3 bases, leaving 8 bases between the germline ends. Here the CDR3 DNA reads TGTGCCAGCAGTTTAGAGGGACTCAATCAGCCCCAGCATTTT. It is translated as CASSLEGLNQPQHF.

The chain joins TRBV2 to TRBJ2-5; the D call may be TRBD1 or TRBD2 (7 bases each). V was trimmed by 8 bases and J by 1 base, leaving 20 bases between them. Germline V gives CDR1 SNHLY, CDR2 FYNNEI. This CDR3 has 16 amino acids. The CDR3 is CASLGGTVRAQETQYF. Here the CDR3 DNA reads TGTGCCAGCCTGGGAGGGACAGTAAGGGCCCAAGAGACCCAGTACTTC.

CDR3 coding DNA: TGCGCCAGCAGCTTGTCGGGACAGGGTCTTCTCAACACTGAAGCTTTCTTT. Protein sequence: CASSLSGQGLLNTEAFF. This sequence joins TRBV5-1 and TRBJ1-1; 9 positions agree with TRBD1. V shed 1 base, J shed 2 bases, and the junction held 9 bases outside the gene matches. Germline values: CDR1 SGHRS, CDR2 YFSETQ. The CDR3 is made up of 17 amino acids.

This clone has only one observation. The chain recombines TRBV7-2 with TRBJ1-3; D remains ambiguous. The CDR3 contains 15 residues. V lost 5 bases, J lost 3 bases, and 14 bases lay in between. The germline gives CDR1 SGHTA, CDR2 FQGNSA. The CDR3 DNA sequence: TGTGCCAGCAGCCGCAGTCCAGACTTTGGAAACACCATATATTTT. Translated, it gives CASSRSPDFGNTIYF.

This clone was recorded once. The gene calls are TRBV7-3 and TRBJ1-5; weak D call: TRBD1 (5 bases). V was clipped by 1 base and J by 3 bases, with 13 bases between them. The germline V gene encodes CDR1 SGHTA and CDR2 FQGTGA. CDR3 length: 16 amino acids. The CDR3, as DNA: TGTGCCAGCAGCTTAATATTACGACAGCTCAATCAGCCCCAGCATTTT. This sequence encodes CASSLILRQLNQPQHF.

The V gene is TRBV6-1, the J gene TRBJ1-4; D gene uncertain. The CDR3 runs to 18 residues. V was cut by 2 bases and J by 3 bases, with 19 bases left in between. Germline CDR1 MNHNS, CDR2 SASEGT. The CDR3 loop reads CASSEKGGLAGANEKLFF. CDR3 DNA sequence: TGTGCCAGCAGTGAAAAGGGTGGCCTGGCCGGGGCTAATGAAAAACTGTTTTTT.

This sequence joins TRBV7-2 and TRBJ1-1, with TRBD1 identical over 10 bases. CDR3 length equals 15 residues. J was trimmed by 4 bases and V by 6 bases; bases with no gene match: 8. Germline-derived CDR1 and CDR2 are SGHTA and FQGNSA. CDR3 loop: CASSLPGQGSTEAFF. Here the CDR3 DNA reads TGTGCCAGCAGTCTTCCGGGACAGGGGTCCACTGAAGCTTTCTTT.

V and J are TRBV4-1 and TRBJ1-1; D remains unclear. The germline V gene has CDR1 MGHRA and CDR2 YSYEKL. The CDR3 covers 15 residues. V gave up 3 bases and J gave up 9 bases, with 20 bases separating them. The CDR3 protein is CASSQEPGQNRQAFF. CDR3 coding DNA: TGCGCCAGCAGCCAGGAACCGGGCCAGAACCGTCAAGCTTTCTTT.

The table lists this clone with a count of one. The V gene is TRBV7-2, the J gene TRBJ1-4, with D perhaps matching TRBD1 (6 bases). With 4 bases removed from V and 7 bases from J, the gap between germline ends came to 16 bases. The germline CDR1 and CDR2 sequences are SGHTA and FQGNSA. The CDR3 consists of 15 residues. The chain's CDR3 is CASSSTGLGSEKLFF. The CDR3, as DNA: TGTGCCAGCAGCTCAACAGGGTTAGGGAGTGAAAAACTGTTTTTT.

The chain has TRBV29-1 and TRBJ2-1; 10 nucleotides match TRBD2. The CDR3 loop spans 16 amino acids. The V and J ends lost 3 bases and 2 bases, in that order; junction bases with no gene match: 7. CDR1 SQVTM and CDR2 ANQGSEA come from the germline V gene. CDR3 region: CSVEGLAGATYNEQFF. CDR3 in DNA: TGCAGCGTTGAGGGGCTAGCGGGAGCTACCTACAATGAGCAGTTCTTC.